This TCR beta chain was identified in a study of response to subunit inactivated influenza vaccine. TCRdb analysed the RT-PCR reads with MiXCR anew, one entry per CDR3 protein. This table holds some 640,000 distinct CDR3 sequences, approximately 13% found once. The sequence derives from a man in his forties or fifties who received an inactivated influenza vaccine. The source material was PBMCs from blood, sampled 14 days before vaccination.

The CDR3 sequence is CASSKFYRAYQETQYF. In DNA, the CDR3 is TGTGCCAGCAGCAAATTTTACAGGGCGTACCAAGAGACCCAGTACTTC. The rearrangement uses TRBV5-5 and TRBJ2-5; maybe TRBD1 (6 bases). The CDR3 covers 16 residues. Germline assignment: CDR1 SGHKS and CDR2 YYEKEE (reference sequence). Deletions cut 4 bases from V and 0 bases from J, with 16 bases between.